These T cell receptor beta chains were read from a single sample in a study of T-cell reconstitution after alpha-beta-depleted transplantation in children. TCRdb analysed the PCR reads with MiXCR anew, one entry per CDR3 protein. Of fewer than 700,000 distinct CDR3 sequences in the sample, 13% were seen once. This material consisted of PBMCs, mostly from graft donor cells, taken 360 days after TCRalphabeta/CD19-depleted stem cell transplant. The receptors derive from a male patient aged 10 to 17 who had a stem cell transplant for acute myeloid leukemia, so the T cells may come from the graft donor. The CDR3 runs from the conserved cysteine through the conserved F or W. The D gene is left open where the match is weak. Clone size appears in some rows only: once, few, many, or a class for an expanded clone.

V	J	size	D	length	CDR3	DNA
TRBV5-1	TRBJ2-1	NA	NA	15	CASSPTSPPYNEQFF	TGCGCCAGCAGCCCCACTAGTCCCCCCTACAATGAGCAGTTCTTC
TRBV15	TRBJ2-2	many	NA	15	CATSRDLITGGELFF	TGTGCCACCAGCAGAGATCTAATAACCGGCGGGGAGCTGTTTTTT
TRBV6-2/TRBV6-3	TRBJ2-5	few	NA	18	CASSYSRGISGYQETQYF	TGTGCCAGCAGTTACTCCCGCGGGATAAGCGGTTACCAAGAGACCCAGTACTTC
TRBV19	TRBJ2-1	NA	TRBD2	18	CASSFRQGTSGSGNEQFF	TGTGCCAGTAGTTTCCGACAGGGGACTAGCGGGAGTGGCAATGAGCAGTTCTTC
TRBV6-2/TRBV6-3	TRBJ2-7	few	NA	19	CASSYPLPNNGMGVLEQYF	TGTGCCAGCAGTTACCCCCTCCCTAACAACGGGATGGGAGTCCTCGAGCAGTACTTC
TRBV14	TRBJ2-1	few	TRBD2	13	CASQGLALNEQFF	TGTGCCAGCCAAGGACTAGCGCTGAATGAGCAGTTCTTC
TRBV5-6	TRBJ2-7	few	NA	14	CASSRGLGPREQYF	TGTGCCAGCAGTCGTGGACTGGGGCCTAGAGAGCAGTACTTC
TRBV20-1	TRBJ2-3	NA	TRBD2	15	CSARVLAGEVDTQYF	TGCAGTGCTAGAGTGCTAGCGGGAGAGGTAGATACGCAGTATTTT
TRBV5-1	TRBJ2-7	NA	TRBD2	16	CASSPTGSGRFYEQYF	TGCGCCAGCAGCCCGACGGGTAGCGGGAGATTCTACGAGCAGTACTTC
TRBV28	TRBJ2-7	many	TRBD1	14	CASSGTGISYEQYF	TGTGCCAGCAGTGGGACAGGTATCTCCTACGAGCAGTACTTC
TRBV29-1	TRBJ2-3	many	NA	13	CSVPPGNTDTQYF	TGCAGCGTCCCCCCGGGGAACACAGATACGCAGTATTTT